These 2 T cell receptor beta chains came from one sample sequenced in a study of OX40 agonist ivuxolimab in advanced cancers. The assay was immunoSEQ multiplex PCR, and TCRdb's table has in-frame clones only and misses some. The table includes tens of thousands of clones, around two thirds detected once. This material consisted of CD4+ or CD8+ T cells sorted from blood, taken in a trial of the OX40 agonist ivuxolimab. Receptor source: an adult with an advanced solid tumor such as melanoma, head and neck, liver or kidney cancer.

V and J are TRBV19 and TRBJ2-7; D perhaps matches TRBD1 (6 bases). CDR1 and CDR2 from the germline V gene are LNHDA and SQIVND (reference sequence). V lost 5 bases, J lost 4 bases, and 24 bases lay in between. The CDR3 consists of 17 residues. CDR3 DNA sequence: TGTGCCAGTAGTCCCTTGCCTGGACAGTCGATTCTTTACGAGCAGTACTTC. Translation: CASSPLPGQSILYEQYF.

This clone was recorded once. V usage is TRBV5-1 and J usage is TRBJ2-5; 7 bases are shared with TRBD2. This CDR3 is 15 amino acids long. Germline-derived CDR1 and CDR2 are SGHRS and YFSETQ. V lost 4 bases, J lost 0 bases, and 6 bases stayed unmatched. CDR3: CASSGGAGYQETQYF. The CDR3 DNA reads as TGCGCCAGCAGCGGGGGAGCGGGGTACCAAGAGACCCAGTACTTC. Based on the CDR3 plus reference TRBV5-1 and TRBJ2-5, the full variable domain is KAGVTQTPRYLIKTRGQQVTLSCSPISGHRSVSWYQQTPGQGLQFLFEYFSETQRNKGNFPGRFSGRQFSNSRSEMNVSTLELGDSALYLCASSGGAGYQETQYFGPGTRLLVL.